One and the same sample provided the 31 T cell receptor beta chains below, sequenced in a study of regulatory and conventional T cells in RAG deficiency. Here immunoSEQ multiplex PCR was the method, and the copy in TCRdb shows in-frame clones only, minus some. The sample contains approximately 28,000 clones, nearly 95% of which appear only once. Blood CD4+ CD25-low CD127-high conventional T cells supplied the genomic DNA template. These data were likewise used in another study, on regulatory T cells. That study reports: The primer mix had 52 TRBV and 13 TRBJ primers.

The sample consisted of CD25- CD4+ T cells sorted from blood. The receptors shown here come from a human donor in good health.

As to this clone: The junction differs from germline at one of its ends, possibly a read error. The sample holds other DNA sequences that translate to the same CDR3. The chain has TRBV4-1 and TRBJ1-6; a possible D gene is TRBD1 (5 bases). Germline CDR1 MGHRA, CDR2 YSYEKL. The CDR3 spans 18 residues. CDR3 DNA sequence: TGCGCCAGCAGCCAAGATGCGGTACAGGTCTCCTATAATTCCCCCCTCCACTTT. It translates to CASSQDAVQVSYNSPLHF.

This chain links TRBV7-2 with TRBJ1-4; D is unresolved. The CDR3 runs 16 residues. Trimming left V 2 bases short and J 0 bases short, with 10 bases between. Germline V gene data show CDR1 as SGHTA and CDR2 as FQGNSA. The DNA of the CDR3 is TGTGCCAGCAGCTTATCGGGTGTAGCAACTAATGAAAAACTGTTTTTT. Its translation: CASSLSGVATNEKLFF.

J is TRBJ2-2 and V is TRBV11-2, with TRBD1 matching 7 bases. Germline V lookup: CDR1 SGHAT, CDR2 FQNNGV. The V segment lost 1 base and the J segment 0 bases; nucleotides outside the gene matches: 8. The CDR3 is 18 residues long. Written as DNA, the CDR3 is TGTGCCAGCAGCTTAGTCCTCAAACAGGGGTCGAACACCGGGGAGCTGTTTTTT. Amino acid sequence: CASSLVLKQGSNTGELFF.

V is TRBV7-9 and J is TRBJ2-1; maybe TRBD1 (6 bases). The V end lost 5 bases, the J end lost 7 bases, and 18 bases lay between the germline ends. Germline loops: CDR1 SEHNR, CDR2 FQNEAQ (reference sequence). CDR3 length: 15 residues. CDR3 protein: CASSPLWGQGNEQFF. In DNA form, the CDR3 reads TGTGCCAGCAGCCCCCTGTGGGGGCAGGGTAATGAGCAGTTCTTC.

The chain couples TRBV29-1 to TRBJ2-2, with 7 bases matching TRBD2. Germline assignment: CDR1 SQVTM and CDR2 ANQGSEA. V lost 7 bases to trimming and J lost 4 bases; unmatched junction nucleotides: 12. The CDR3 is made up of 15 amino acids. DNA for the CDR3: TGCAGCGCGGTAAAGCGGGGCAAATCCACCGGGGAGCTGTTTTTT. Translated: CSAVKRGKSTGELFF.

The chain has TRBV5-1 and TRBJ2-1; 8 bases fit TRBD2. Losses at the gene ends were 1 base for V and 9 bases for J; bases not matched to a gene: 9. The CDR3 sequence is 15 residues long. Germline CDR1 is SGHRS and CDR2 is YFSETQ. The CDR3 here is CASSLYVGGASEQFF. CDR3 coding DNA: TGCGCCAGCAGCTTGTATGTCGGGGGGGCATCTGAGCAGTTCTTC.

The J gene is TRBJ1-1, the V gene TRBV5-1; D ambiguous. The germline CDR1 and CDR2 sequences are SGHRS and YFSETQ. CDR3 length equals 13 residues. Trimming left V 3 bases short and J 5 bases short, with 11 bases between. This CDR3 is CASSSPSGTEAFF. CDR3 DNA sequence: TGCGCCAGCAGCTCCCCCAGCGGGACTGAAGCTTTCTTT.

The chain combines TRBV27 with TRBJ2-7; D uncertain. Trimming took 3 bases from V and 4 from J, leaving 13 bases between them. Per the germline V gene, CDR1 is MNHEY and CDR2 is SMNVEV (reference sequence). The CDR3 totals 14 residues. CDR3 protein: CASSLQVPSYEQYF. Written as DNA, the CDR3 is TGTGCCAGCAGTTTGCAGGTCCCTTCTTACGAGCAGTACTTC.

The V gene is TRBV10-1, the J gene TRBJ1-5; D is ambiguous. The CDR3 loop spans 16 amino acids. V was pared by 2 bases and J by 7 bases, with 18 bases between. Germline V gene lookup returns CDR1 WNHNN and CDR2 SYGVQD (reference sequence). The CDR3 sequence: CASSEVQTNSNQPQHF. The CDR3 nucleotides are TGCGCCAGCAGTGAGGTCCAGACTAATTCCAACCAGCCCCAGCATTTT.

The chain couples TRBV19 to TRBJ2-5, with D perhaps TRBD2 (6 bases). CDR3 length: 15 amino acids. The V and J ends lost 7 bases and 5 bases respectively, with 20 bases between them. Germline CDR1 LNHDA, CDR2 SQIVND (reference sequence). CDR3 sequence reads: CASTRGTLDFETQYF. The CDR3 nucleotides read TGTGCCAGTACCCGCGGGACTTTGGATTTCGAGACCCAGTACTTC.

CDR3 DNA sequence: TGTGCCAGCAGCCTAGGGGTAGGGGCGCTCAATCAGCCCCAGCATTTT. Its protein product is CASSLGVGALNQPQHF. This chain uses TRBV9 with TRBJ1-5, with D tentatively TRBD1 (5 bases). From germline, CDR1 is SGDLS and CDR2 YYNGEE. The CDR3 is 16 amino acids. Trimming stripped 4 bases from V and 3 bases from J, with 17 bases between.

The chain couples TRBV5-6 to TRBJ1-2, with a weak D call TRBD1 (6 bases). There are 12 residues in the CDR3. The V gene lost 4 bases and the J gene lost 4 bases, with 8 bases spanning the gap. Germline V gene sequence: CDR1 SGHDT, CDR2 YYEEEE. The DNA of the CDR3 is TGTGCCAGCAGCCTGGACAGCTATGGCTACACCTTC. Protein sequence: CASSLDSYGYTF.

The rearrangement links TRBV2 to TRBJ2-1, with TRBD1 as a possible D gene (6 bases). Germline V gene data show CDR1 as SNHLY and CDR2 as FYNNEI. V gave up 1 base and J gave up 5 bases, with 15 bases separating them. The CDR3 loop spans 16 amino acids. CDR3 DNA sequence: TGTGCCAGCAGTGAAGAGGGGACACGGGTGAACAATGAGCAGTTCTTC. As protein: CASSEEGTRVNNEQFF.

This clone has only one observation. This chain connects TRBV27 to TRBJ2-7, with D maybe TRBD1 (5 bases). The length of the CDR3 is 15 residues. Germline assignment: CDR1 MNHEY and CDR2 SMNVEV (reference sequence). Trimming cost V 6 bases and J 2 bases, with 17 bases left between them. CDR3 in amino acids: CASSPSKRQTYEQYF. The DNA for the CDR3 is TGTGCCAGCAGCCCCTCCAAGCGACAGACCTACGAGCAGTACTTC.

The CDR3 DNA follows: TGTGCCAGCAGCTTTTTCCAGGGGGTCTCGGTCGAGCAGTACTTC. It codes for CASSFFQGVSVEQYF. This chain links TRBV11-2 with TRBJ2-7; 7 bases align to TRBD1. The germline CDR1 and CDR2 sequences are SGHAT and FQNNGV. V was pared by 3 bases and J by 6 bases, with 11 bases of the junction left unmatched. The CDR3 has 15 amino acids.

The J gene is TRBJ1-1, the V gene TRBV9, with D perhaps TRBD1 (6 bases). The germline V gene encodes CDR1 SGDLS and CDR2 YYNGEE. Trimming left V 4 bases short and J 2 bases short, with 18 bases between. This CDR3 spans 16 amino acids. The CDR3 nucleotides are TGTGCCAGCAGCCCCTCCGGGACATTCCCCAACACTGAAGCTTTCTTT. This gives the protein CASSPSGTFPNTEAFF.

The gene calls are TRBV5-1 and TRBJ2-1, with TRBD2 matching over 8 bases. Germline V gene data show CDR1 as SGHRS and CDR2 as YFSETQ. The ends lost 0 bases at V and 4 bases at J; junction bases unmatched: 12. This CDR3 has 18 residues. Here the CDR3 DNA reads TGCGCCAGCAGCTTGGGGACTCTTCCCGGGGGGGGGTACAATGAGCAGTTCTTC. This translates into CASSLGTLPGGGYNEQFF.

The chain uses TRBV9 and TRBJ2-7; TRBD1 might be the D (6 bases). V lost 3 bases and J 0 bases, leaving 10 bases between the germline ends. This CDR3 comprises 14 residues. Germline assignment: CDR1 SGDLS and CDR2 YYNGEE. The CDR3 loop is CASSGRGHSYEQYF. The CDR3, as DNA: TGTGCCAGCAGCGGAAGGGGACACTCCTACGAGCAGTACTTC.

The V and J genes are TRBV11-3 and TRBJ1-1; TRBD1 might be the D (6 bases). The CDR3 covers 14 residues. CDR1 and CDR2 from the germline V gene are SGHNT and YENEEA. V dropped 0 bases and J dropped 4 bases, with 9 bases sitting between them. CDR3 in DNA: TGTGCCAGCAGCTTAGATCAGGGGAGCACTGAAGCTTTCTTT. Encoded protein: CASSLDQGSTEAFF. The whole variable domain, remainder taken from reference TRBV11-3 and TRBJ1-1, is EAGVVQSPRYKIIEKKQPVAFWCNPISGHNTLYWYLQNLGQGPELLIRYENEEAVDDSQLPKDRFSAERLKGVDSTLKIQPAELGDSAVYLCASSLDQGSTEAFFGQGTRLTVV.

The CDR3 nucleotides are TGTGCCAGTAGTGCTTCCGGGACAGGCTATGAAAAACTGTTTTTT. Translating it yields CASSASGTGYEKLFF. The chain uses TRBV19 and TRBJ1-4, with 8 bases fitting TRBD1. CDR1 is LNHDA, CDR2 SQIVND, per germline (reference sequence). The junction had 8 bases not matched to a gene; V was cut back by 5 bases and J by 6 bases. This CDR3 comprises 15 residues.

The chain combines TRBV9 with TRBJ2-2, with 10 positions matching TRBD1. This CDR3 comprises 16 residues. V trimming: 3 bases; J trimming: 5 bases; junction bases outside the gene matches: 7. The germline V gene encodes CDR1 SGDLS and CDR2 YYNGEE. CDR3 nucleotides: TGTGCCAGCAGCGATCGACAGGGGGCACAAACCGGGGAGCTGTTTTTT. Translating gives CASSDRQGAQTGELFF. The full variable domain, completed using reference TRBV9 and TRBJ2-2, is DSGVTQTPKHLITATGQRVTLRCSPRSGDLSVYWYQQSLDQGLQFLIQYYNGEERAKGNILERFSAQQFPDLHSELNLSSLELGDSALYFCASSDRQGAQTGELFFGEGSRLTVL.

The chain carries TRBV6-5 and TRBJ1-1; D is possibly TRBD1 (5 bases). CDR1 MNHEY and CDR2 SVGAGI come from the germline V gene. Trimming stripped 10 bases from V and 8 bases from J, with 14 bases between. The CDR3 covers 11 residues. CDR3 sequence reads: CATRGGREAFF. The CDR3 bases are TGTGCCACCCGGGGGGGGAGAGAAGCTTTCTTT.

The rearrangement uses TRBV29-1 and TRBJ2-5; D is unclear. Germline loops: CDR1 SQVTM, CDR2 ANQGSEA. V gave up 7 bases and J gave up 7 bases, with 10 bases separating them. This CDR3 region has 10 residues. The CDR3 bases are TGCAGCGGAGAGCGAGGGACCCAGTACTTC. It translates to CSGERGTQYF.

The chain employs TRBV27 and TRBJ1-6, with TRBD1 matching over 7 bases. The CDR3 is 15 residues long. The J segment lost 6 bases and the V segment lost 6 bases, leaving 8 bases of the junction unmatched. CDR1 MNHEY and CDR2 SMNVEV come from the germline V gene (reference sequence). The CDR3: CASRPVGQANSPLHF. CDR3 nucleotides: TGTGCCAGCAGGCCAGTCGGACAGGCTAATTCACCCCTCCACTTT.

The chain joins TRBV25-1 to TRBJ1-6, with 10 bases identical to TRBD1. After removal of 8 bases from V and 9 bases from J, the junction contained 10 bases not matched to a gene. CDR1 MGHDK and CDR2 SYGVNS come from the germline V gene. There are 15 residues in the CDR3. The CDR3, as DNA: TGTGCCAGCGGACAACCAGGGACAGGGGCTTCACCCCTCCACTTT. This gives the protein CASGQPGTGASPLHF.

The rearrangement uses TRBV2 and TRBJ2-7, with TRBD1 as a possible D gene (6 bases). Trimming stripped 3 bases from V and 7 bases from J, with 13 bases between. This CDR3 region has 13 residues. Germline-derived CDR1 and CDR2 are SNHLY and FYNNEI. CDR3: CASSDRGKWEQYF. Here the CDR3 DNA reads TGTGCCAGCAGTGACAGGGGCAAATGGGAGCAGTACTTC. Together with reference TRBV2 and TRBJ2-7, the CDR3 gives the full variable domain: EPEVTQTPSHQVTQMGQEVILRCVPISNHLYFYWYRQILGQKVEFLVSFYNNEISEKSEIFDDQFSVERPDGSNFTLKIRSTKLEDSAMYFCASSDRGKWEQYFGPGTRLTVT.

V is TRBV28 and J is TRBJ1-5; a possible D gene is TRBD1 (5 bases). Trimming stripped 1 base from V and 6 bases from J, with 16 bases between. The CDR3 is 16 amino acids. Germline V CDR1 and CDR2: MDHEN, SYDVKM. CDR3 protein: CASSLYSRAEAQPQHF. The CDR3 DNA follows: TGTGCCAGCAGTTTATATTCCAGGGCCGAGGCTCAGCCCCAGCATTTT.

The rearrangement uses TRBV7-9 and TRBJ1-5; TRBD1 might be the D (6 bases). Germline assignment: CDR1 SEHNR and CDR2 FQNEAQ (reference sequence). Trimming pared 1 base from V and 2 bases from J, leaving 12 bases between. The CDR3 covers 16 residues. CDR3 sequence: CASSLGQGSGNQPQHF. CDR3 nucleotide sequence: TGTGCCAGCAGCTTAGGGCAGGGGTCAGGCAATCAGCCCCAGCATTTT.

This clone was picked up a small number of times. The CDR3 loop reads CASSSNTGEIGELFF. CDR3 DNA: TGTGCCAGCAGCTCAAATACAGGGGAGATCGGGGAGCTGTTTTTT. This chain links TRBV7-3 with TRBJ2-2; 7 nucleotides match TRBD1. CDR1 is SGHTA, CDR2 FQGTGA, per germline. This CDR3 is built from 15 residues. J gave up 7 bases and V 4 bases, and 9 bases lay outside the gene matches.

This chain joins TRBV6-4 and TRBJ1-5; 7 nucleotides line up with TRBD1. Trimming cost V 6 bases and J 0 bases; bases outside gene matches: 14. The CDR3 length is 18 residues. In germline, CDR1 is MRHNA, CDR2 SNTAGT. In nucleotides, the CDR3 is TGTGCCAGCAGGCCTCCGGGACAGAGGGGGAATAGCAATCAGCCCCAGCATTTT. Its translation is CASRPPGQRGNSNQPQHF.

This chain connects TRBV6-5 to TRBJ2-3; 10 bases are shared with TRBD1. The CDR3 has 15 residues. After removal of 6 bases from V and 1 base from J, the junction contained 4 bases not matched to a gene. The germline CDR1 and CDR2 sequences are MNHEY and SVGAGI. The CDR3 protein is CASRTGGSGTDTQYF. The DNA of the CDR3 is TGTGCCAGCAGGACAGGGGGCTCGGGCACAGATACGCAGTATTTT.